Here is one T cell receptor (beta chain) with its context. Its antigen is not identified. The junction had 7 bases not matched to a gene; V was cut back by 2 bases and J by 6 bases. This CDR3 is built from 15 residues. CDR1 MNHEY and CDR2 SMNVEV come from the germline V gene (reference sequence). The run of the v3.0 immunoSEQ assay was at survey level. The repertoire was sequenced with immunoSEQ multiplex PCR; TCRdb's copy has only in-frame clones and lacks some. The repertoire holds 30,000 to 35,000 clones, with almost 97% as singletons. This sample is drawn from a study of long-term antiretroviral therapy in people with HIV. About the study: The oldest samples precede the 2015 immediate-ART recommendation by about a decade. Notes on the study in general: HIV repertoires showed narrower CDR3 length ranges than controls.

The J gene is TRBJ2-1, the V gene TRBV27; 7 bases are a match to TRBD2. The sequences come from unsorted PBMCs, collected 6.9 years after starting antiretroviral therapy. The TCR comes from a man aged 25-45 years with HIV. CDR3 nucleotides: TGTGCCAGCAGTTTAAGGGTAGCGGGTTTCAATGAGCAGTTCTTC. It translates to CASSLRVAGFNEQFF.